This paragraph reports one T cell receptor (beta chain). The target antigen is unknown. In germline, CDR1 is LGHNA, CDR2 YNFKEQ. CDR3 length equals 16 residues. V shed 4 bases and J 0 bases; nucleotides not matched to a gene: 3. Assay used: immunoSEQ multiplex PCR; TCRdb lists only in-frame clones, some missing. Found here are around 13,000 clones, 70% to 85% of them singletons; the top ten hold almost 6%. The sample comes from a study of T cell clonotyping in hematopoietic cell transplantation. The study's findings and limits: No sorting was done, leaving CD4 and CD8 contributions mixed. After transplant, recipient diversity fell while pathologically expanded clonotypes grew through day 180.

The sequence was obtained from a female patient aged 40-50 years who had an allogeneic stem cell transplant from a related donor, so T cells may come from the graft donor. Some clones in this sample may be carry-over from other donors' samples. This sample comprised PBMCs, obtained 100 days after allogeneic stem cell transplant. V gene TRBV4-2 combines with J gene TRBJ2-3, with 11 bases matching TRBD2. The CDR3 region is CASSPLAGGSTDTQYF. The CDR3 region has the DNA TGTGCCAGCAGCCCATTAGCGGGAGGGAGCACAGATACGCAGTATTTT.